These 19 T cell receptor beta chains came from one sample sequenced in a study of T cells after yellow fever vaccination. TCRdb redid the calling of the 5' RACE reads with MiXCR, one entry per CDR3 protein. The sample lists some 400,000 distinct CDR3 sequences, around a sixth occurring once. Here the sequenced sample was PBMCs, taken before the yellow fever booster vaccination. These TCRs come from a man aged 18 to 30 who received the YFV17D yellow fever vaccine.

The chain joins TRBV4-2 to TRBJ1-1; D gene uncertain. Germline CDR1 and CDR2: LGHNA and YNFKEQ. The V end was cut by 0 bases, the J end by 4 bases, with 15 bases between. The CDR3 has 16 residues. The CDR3, as DNA: TGTGCCAGCAGCCAAGATTTATTAGAGACTTTCACTGAAGCTTTCTTT. Translated: CASSQDLLETFTEAFF.

This clonotype was seen a few times. The chain carries TRBV30 and TRBJ1-1, with no clear D. Germline loops: CDR1 GTSNPN, CDR2 SVGIG (reference sequence). V was pared by 0 bases and J by 6 bases, with 8 bases between. The CDR3 extends over 12 amino acids. The CDR3, as DNA: TGTGCCTGGAGTGTACTTGGGCCTGAAGCTTTCTTT. This gives the protein CAWSVLGPEAFF.

This clonotype was seen repeatedly, ten times or more. J is TRBJ2-1 and V is TRBV29-1; perhaps TRBD2 as D (6 bases). Trimming took off 6 bases at V and 12 bases at J, with 21 bases between the two ends. Germline V CDR1 and CDR2: SQVTM, ANQGSEA. The CDR3 extends over 13 amino acids. DNA of the CDR3: TGCAGCGTACCGGGACTGCCATCAGATGGGCAGTTCTTC. Amino acids: CSVPGLPSDGQFF.

The chain employs TRBV20-1 and TRBJ2-3, with no clear D. The CDR3 consists of 14 residues. V was pared by 3 bases and J by 6 bases, with 16 bases between. Per germline, CDR1 DFQATT and CDR2 SNEGSKA (reference sequence). The CDR3 DNA is TGCAGTGCTAGTGCCAGTCTCTATTCGGATACGCAGTATTTT. Its translation: CSASASLYSDTQYF.

This clonotype has only a few counts. The rearrangement uses TRBV12-3 or TRBV12-4 and TRBJ2-5, with 9 bases fitting TRBD2. The CDR3 length is 18 residues. With 6 bases clipped from V and 1 base from J, the junction kept 15 bases outside the gene matches. The CDR3 bases are TGTGCCAGCAGCCCCAGGGGCGGGGGGGCGAAAGGCCAAGAGACCCAGTACTTC. This encodes CASSPRGGGAKGQETQYF.

V and J are TRBV7-2 and TRBJ2-5; TRBD1 is a possible D gene (7 bases). With 1 base removed from V and 6 bases from J, the gap between germline ends came to 12 bases. The CDR3 loop spans 14 amino acids. The germline V gene has CDR1 SGHTA and CDR2 FQGNSA. The CDR3 spells CASSLEPGGQTQYF. CDR3 DNA sequence: TGTGCCAGCAGCTTAGAGCCAGGGGGGCAGACCCAGTACTTC. Using reference TRBV7-2 and TRBJ2-5 for the parts outside the CDR3, the full variable domain is GAGVSQSPSNKVTEKGKDVELRCDPISGHTALYWYRQSLGQGLEFLIYFQGNSAPDKSGLPSDRFSAERTGGSVSTLTIQRTQQEDSAVYLCASSLEPGGQTQYFGPGTRLLVL.

This clonotype was seen a handful of times. The chain combines TRBV7-3 with TRBJ1-1; no definite D call. This CDR3 is built from 13 residues. V was trimmed by 3 bases and J by 4 bases, leaving 9 bases between them. Germline V lookup: CDR1 SGHTA, CDR2 FQGTGA. CDR3: CASSFGDGTEAFF. The CDR3 DNA follows: TGTGCCAGCAGCTTCGGGGATGGCACTGAAGCTTTCTTT.

V gene TRBV5-1 combines with J gene TRBJ1-2; no reliable D call. Trimming removed 5 bases from V and 4 bases from J, with 21 bases in between. In germline, CDR1 is SGHRS, CDR2 YFSETQ. CDR3 length: 16 residues. The CDR3 is CASRLTPGETTYGYTF. The CDR3 DNA reads TGCGCCAGCAGATTGACTCCAGGAGAAACCACCTATGGCTACACCTTC.

This clonotype turned up a few times. The gene calls are TRBV6-5 and TRBJ1-1; no clear D gene. CDR1 MNHEY and CDR2 SVGAGI come from the germline V gene. V lost 8 bases to trimming and J lost 1 base, with 14 bases between them. CDR3 length: 14 residues. CDR3 protein: CASSGSFTNTEAFF. In DNA form, the CDR3 reads TGTGCCAGCTCTGGATCCTTTACGAACACTGAAGCTTTCTTT.

This clonotype has a handful of counts. The rearrangement links TRBV29-1 to TRBJ2-1; D may be TRBD2 (5 bases). V dropped 2 bases and J dropped 5 bases, with 19 bases sitting between them. The germline gives CDR1 SQVTM, CDR2 ANQGSEA. CDR3 size: 16 residues. The CDR3 reads CSVETLVRAGDNEQFF. CDR3 nucleotides: TGCAGCGTTGAAACCCTCGTGAGGGCTGGGGACAATGAGCAGTTCTTC.

There are a few counts of this clonotype. DNA for the CDR3: TGTGCCAGCGGTAGCGGGGGGTACTCCTACGAGCAGTACGTC. Translated: CASGSGGYSYEQYV. This chain joins TRBV6-1 and TRBJ2-7, with 10 bases matching TRBD2. CDR3 length equals 14 residues. V shed 8 bases and J 0 bases; nucleotides not matched to a gene: 4. Per the germline V gene, CDR1 is MNHNS and CDR2 is SASEGT.

The chain joins TRBV10-3 to TRBJ2-7; D gene ambiguous. Germline V gene lookup returns CDR1 ENHRY and CDR2 SYGVKD. The CDR3 totals 12 residues. Trimming took 2 bases from V and 3 from J, leaving 5 bases between them. The CDR3 is CAISEPDYEQYF. In DNA, the CDR3 is TGTGCCATCAGTGAGCCCGACTACGAGCAGTACTTC.

The gene calls are TRBV29-1 and TRBJ1-2; D uncertain. CDR1 and CDR2 from the germline V gene are SQVTM and ANQGSEA. The CDR3 is 11 residues long. V lost 4 bases, J lost 6 bases, and 9 bases lay in between. The CDR3 here is CSVGESDGYTF. Written as DNA, the CDR3 is TGCAGCGTTGGGGAGTCGGATGGCTACACCTTC.

This clonotype was seen more than once but under ten times. The chain joins TRBV7-6 to TRBJ1-1, with TRBD1 as a possible D gene (5 bases). The CDR3 has 13 amino acids. Trimming left V 5 bases short and J 9 bases short, with 16 bases between. CDR1 is SGHVS and CDR2 is FNYEAQ in the germline V gene. The CDR3 DNA reads as TGTGCCAGCAGCCAGCCCCAAGGGGTTCAAGCTTTCTTT. Protein product: CASSQPQGVQAFF.

The CDR3 nucleotides read TGTGCCAGTCGGGACAGGGGAGGAACCGGGGAGCTGTTTTTT. This translates into CASRDRGGTGELFF. The chain carries TRBV19 and TRBJ2-2; 10 bases map to TRBD1. With V trimmed by 8 bases and J by 5 bases, 5 bases remained unmatched. CDR3 length: 14 residues. Per the germline V gene, CDR1 is LNHDA and CDR2 is SQIVND (reference sequence).

The chain joins TRBV7-3 to TRBJ2-2, with unresolved D. Germline CDR1 SGHTA, CDR2 FQGTGA. Trimming took 8 bases from V and 4 from J, leaving 8 bases between them. The CDR3 sequence is 12 residues long. In nucleotides, the CDR3 is TGTGCCAGCCGGGTAAGCACCGGGGAGCTGTTTTTT. Translated: CASRVSTGELFF.

In this sample, this clonotype turned up a few times. This chain uses TRBV5-1 with TRBJ2-3; TRBD1 might be the D (6 bases). Trimming took 4 bases from V and 0 from J, leaving 12 bases between them. This CDR3 has 15 residues. CDR1 SGHRS and CDR2 YFSETQ come from the germline V gene. The CDR3 bases are TGCGCCAGCAGCGAAGGGGGTCCTAGCACAGATACGCAGTATTTT. Translated: CASSEGGPSTDTQYF.

This clonotype was observed a handful of times. J is TRBJ2-1 and V is TRBV6-5; 7 bases agree with TRBD1. In germline, CDR1 is MNHEY, CDR2 SVGAGI. Trimming removed 7 bases from V and 7 bases from J; junction bases left unmatched: 13. The CDR3 loop spans 15 amino acids. The CDR3 region has the DNA TGTGCCAGCACCTACTCCGGGACAGATTATAATGAGCAGTTCTTC. It is translated as CASTYSGTDYNEQFF.

The sample holds a few counts of this clonotype. The chain is built from TRBV5-1 and TRBJ2-3; the D gene is possibly TRBD2 (5 bases). V lost 0 bases, J lost 3 bases, and 14 bases lay in between. This CDR3 comprises 16 residues. CDR1 and CDR2 (germline): SGHRS, YFSETQ. The CDR3 is CASSLGVQGGTDTQYF. In nucleotides, the CDR3 is TGCGCCAGCAGCTTGGGGGTTCAAGGAGGAACAGATACGCAGTATTTT.